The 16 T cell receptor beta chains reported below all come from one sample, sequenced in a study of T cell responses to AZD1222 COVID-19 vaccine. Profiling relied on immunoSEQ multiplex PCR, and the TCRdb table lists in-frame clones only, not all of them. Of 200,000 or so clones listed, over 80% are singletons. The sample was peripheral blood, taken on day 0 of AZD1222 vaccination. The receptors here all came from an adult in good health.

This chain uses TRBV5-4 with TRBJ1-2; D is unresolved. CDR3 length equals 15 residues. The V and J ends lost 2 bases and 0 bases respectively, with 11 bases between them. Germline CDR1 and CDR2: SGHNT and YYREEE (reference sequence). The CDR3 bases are TGTGCCAGCAGCTTTAGGGCAGGAGCTAACTATGGCTACACCTTC. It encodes CASSFRAGANYGYTF. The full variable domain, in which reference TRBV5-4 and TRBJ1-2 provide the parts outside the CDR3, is ETGVTQSPTHLIKTRGQQVTLRCSSQSGHNTVSWYQQALGQGPQFIFQYYREEENGRGNFPPRFSGLQFPNYSSELNVNALELDDSALYLCASSFRAGANYGYTFGSGTRLTVV.

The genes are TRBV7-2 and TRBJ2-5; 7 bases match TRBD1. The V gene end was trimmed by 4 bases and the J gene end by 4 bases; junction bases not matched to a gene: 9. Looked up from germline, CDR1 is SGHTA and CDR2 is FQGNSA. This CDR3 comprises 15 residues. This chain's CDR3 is CASSSYRGTVETQYF. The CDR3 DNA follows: TGTGCCAGCAGCTCTTACAGGGGTACTGTAGAGACCCAGTACTTC.

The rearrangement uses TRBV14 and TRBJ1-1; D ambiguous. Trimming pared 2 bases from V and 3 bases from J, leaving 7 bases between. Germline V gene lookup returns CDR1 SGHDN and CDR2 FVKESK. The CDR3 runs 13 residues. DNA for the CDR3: TGTGCCAGCAGCCAATTCCTAGACACTGAAGCTTTCTTT. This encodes CASSQFLDTEAFF.

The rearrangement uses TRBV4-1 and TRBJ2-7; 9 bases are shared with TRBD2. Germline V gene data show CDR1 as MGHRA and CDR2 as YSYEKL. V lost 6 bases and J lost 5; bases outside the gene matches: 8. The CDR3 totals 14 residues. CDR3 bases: TGCGCCAGCAGTGCTAGCGGGAAAGGGGACGAGCAGTACTTC. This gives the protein CASSASGKGDEQYF.

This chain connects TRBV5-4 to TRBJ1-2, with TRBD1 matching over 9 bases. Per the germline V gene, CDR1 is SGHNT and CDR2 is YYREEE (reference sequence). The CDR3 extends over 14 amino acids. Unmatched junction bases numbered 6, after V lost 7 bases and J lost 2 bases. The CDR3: CASQGQGSNYGYTF. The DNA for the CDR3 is TGTGCCAGCCAGGGACAGGGATCAAACTATGGCTACACCTTC.

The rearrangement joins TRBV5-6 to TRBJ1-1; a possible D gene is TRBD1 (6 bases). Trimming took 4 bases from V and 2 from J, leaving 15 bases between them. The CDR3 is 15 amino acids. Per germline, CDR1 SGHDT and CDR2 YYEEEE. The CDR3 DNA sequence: TGTGCCAGCAGCCTACAGGGCTTGCCCAACACTGAAGCTTTCTTT. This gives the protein CASSLQGLPNTEAFF.

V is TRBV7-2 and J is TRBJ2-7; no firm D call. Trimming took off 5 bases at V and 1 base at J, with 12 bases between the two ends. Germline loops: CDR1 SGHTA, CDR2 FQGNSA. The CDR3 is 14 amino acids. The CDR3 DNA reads TGTGCCAGCAGCCTCTTATCCCATTCCTACGAGCAGTACTTC. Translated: CASSLLSHSYEQYF.

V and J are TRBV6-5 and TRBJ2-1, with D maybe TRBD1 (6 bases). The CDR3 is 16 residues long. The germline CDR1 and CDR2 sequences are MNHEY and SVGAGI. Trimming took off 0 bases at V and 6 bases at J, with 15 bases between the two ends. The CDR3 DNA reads TGTGCCAGCAGTTACTCGATTCAGGGGCCAGGCAATGAGCAGTTCTTC. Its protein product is CASSYSIQGPGNEQFF.

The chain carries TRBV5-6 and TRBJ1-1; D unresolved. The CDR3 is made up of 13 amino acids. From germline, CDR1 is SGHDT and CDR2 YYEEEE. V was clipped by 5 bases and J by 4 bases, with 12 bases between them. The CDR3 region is CASRFGRTTEAFF. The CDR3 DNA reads TGTGCCAGCAGATTCGGACGGACCACTGAAGCTTTCTTT.

CDR3 amino acids: CASSLSRGTEAFF. The CDR3 nucleotides are TGTGCCAGCAGTTTATCGAGGGGAACTGAAGCTTTCTTT. This chain joins TRBV27 and TRBJ1-1; tentatively, D is TRBD1 (5 bases). V was pared by 0 bases and J by 5 bases, with 7 bases between. CDR1 is MNHEY, CDR2 SMNVEV, per germline (reference sequence). The CDR3 contains 13 residues.

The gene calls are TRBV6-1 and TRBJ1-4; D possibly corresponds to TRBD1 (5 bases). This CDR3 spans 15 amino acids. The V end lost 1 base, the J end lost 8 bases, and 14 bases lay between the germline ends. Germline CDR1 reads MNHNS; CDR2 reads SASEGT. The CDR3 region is CASSEEVQGGEKLFF. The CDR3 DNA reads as TGTGCCAGCAGTGAAGAGGTCCAGGGCGGGGAAAAACTGTTTTTT.

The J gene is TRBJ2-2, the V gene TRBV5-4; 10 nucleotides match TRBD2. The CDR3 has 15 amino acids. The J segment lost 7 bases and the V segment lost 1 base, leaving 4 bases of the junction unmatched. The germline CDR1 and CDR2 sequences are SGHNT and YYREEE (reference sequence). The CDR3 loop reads CASSLRLAGVGELFF. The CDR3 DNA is TGTGCCAGCAGCTTGAGGCTAGCGGGGGTCGGGGAGCTGTTTTTT.

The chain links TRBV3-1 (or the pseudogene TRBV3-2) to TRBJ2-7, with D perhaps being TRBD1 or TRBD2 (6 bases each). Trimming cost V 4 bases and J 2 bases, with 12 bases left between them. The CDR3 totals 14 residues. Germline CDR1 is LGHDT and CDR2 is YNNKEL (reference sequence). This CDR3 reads CASSRGTRPYEQYF. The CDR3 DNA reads TGTGCCAGCAGCCGCGGGACAAGACCCTACGAGCAGTACTTC.

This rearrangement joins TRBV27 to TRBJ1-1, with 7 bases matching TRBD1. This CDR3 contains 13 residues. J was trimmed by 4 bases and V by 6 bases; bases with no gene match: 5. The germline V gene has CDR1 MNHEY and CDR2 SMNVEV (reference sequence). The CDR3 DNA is TGTGCCAGCAGCCCGACAGGGATCACTGAAGCTTTCTTT. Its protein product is CASSPTGITEAFF.

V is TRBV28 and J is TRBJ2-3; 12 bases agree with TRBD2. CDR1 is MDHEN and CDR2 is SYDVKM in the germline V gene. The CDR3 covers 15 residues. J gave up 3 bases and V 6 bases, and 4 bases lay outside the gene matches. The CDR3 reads CASRQGLAGTDTQYF. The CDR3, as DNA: TGTGCCAGCAGGCAAGGACTAGCGGGGACAGATACGCAGTATTTT.

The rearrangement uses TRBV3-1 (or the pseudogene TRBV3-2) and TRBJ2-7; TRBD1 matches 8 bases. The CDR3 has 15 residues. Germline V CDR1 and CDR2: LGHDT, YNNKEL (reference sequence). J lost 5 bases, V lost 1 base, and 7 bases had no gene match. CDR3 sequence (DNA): TGTGCCAGCAGCCAAGGACGGACAGGGAAACACGAGCAGTACGTC. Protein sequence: CASSQGRTGKHEQYV.